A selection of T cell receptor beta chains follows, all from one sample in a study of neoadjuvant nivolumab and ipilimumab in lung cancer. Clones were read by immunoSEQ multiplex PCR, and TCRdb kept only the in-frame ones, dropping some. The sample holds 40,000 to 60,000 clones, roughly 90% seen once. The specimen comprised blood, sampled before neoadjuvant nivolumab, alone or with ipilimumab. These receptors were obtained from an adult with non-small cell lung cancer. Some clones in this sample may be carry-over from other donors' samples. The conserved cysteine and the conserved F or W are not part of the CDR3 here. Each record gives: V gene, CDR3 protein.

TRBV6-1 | ASSPPPVAGETQY
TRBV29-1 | SVDLTGNYGYT
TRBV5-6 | ASSLGSINEQF
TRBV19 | ASSTDRAKQY
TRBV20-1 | SARSKDTQY
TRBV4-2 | ASSQDLGNGYT
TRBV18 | ASSPLAQGAQNIQY
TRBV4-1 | ASSWPSGQGATDTQY
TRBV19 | ASSPTSGHQETQY
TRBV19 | ASSSGGRDTQY
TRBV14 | ASSTRTTGRSF
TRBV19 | ASSMGQGSDEQF
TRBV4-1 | ASSLDRGRMYEQY
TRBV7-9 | ASSLRLGELF
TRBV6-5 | ASSYSTRGNTEAF
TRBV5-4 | ASGQNQETQY
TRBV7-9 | ASSPRAENEQF
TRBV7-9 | ATYLASSYNEQF
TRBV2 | ASRGTSGANNEQF